This TCR beta chain was identified in a study of beta chain features in type 1 diabetes. Study findings and constraints: Among patients with Type 1 diabetes, TCRB CDR3s were moderately but significantly shorter in every one of the four CD4+ subsets.

About this clone: The antigen is not known.

All of the isolated RNA was reverse transcribed, so expressed TCRB transcripts were sequenced. Profiled with immunoSEQ multiplex PCR; TCRdb holds only in-frame clones, not every one. The sample holds more than 55,000 clones, roughly 50% seen once. Trimming took off 2 bases at V and 9 bases at J, with 11 bases between the two ends. The CDR3 loop spans 12 amino acids. Germline assignment: CDR1 SGHRS and CDR2 YFSETQ. The clonotype was recovered from a woman aged 40 to 50 with type 1 diabetes. The chain joins TRBV5-1 to TRBJ1-1, with D possibly being TRBD1 (6 bases). The sequenced material came from Tregs from blood. CDR3 amino acids: CASSFQGLKAFF. CDR3 sequence (DNA): TGCGCCAGCAGCTTCCAGGGGCTAAAAGCTTTCTTT. Using reference TRBV5-1 and TRBJ1-1 for the parts outside the CDR3, the full variable domain is KAGVTQTPRYLIKTRGQQVTLSCSPISGHRSVSWYQQTPGQGLQFLFEYFSETQRNKGNFPGRFSGRQFSNSRSEMNVSTLELGDSALYLCASSFQGLKAFFGQGTRLTVV.